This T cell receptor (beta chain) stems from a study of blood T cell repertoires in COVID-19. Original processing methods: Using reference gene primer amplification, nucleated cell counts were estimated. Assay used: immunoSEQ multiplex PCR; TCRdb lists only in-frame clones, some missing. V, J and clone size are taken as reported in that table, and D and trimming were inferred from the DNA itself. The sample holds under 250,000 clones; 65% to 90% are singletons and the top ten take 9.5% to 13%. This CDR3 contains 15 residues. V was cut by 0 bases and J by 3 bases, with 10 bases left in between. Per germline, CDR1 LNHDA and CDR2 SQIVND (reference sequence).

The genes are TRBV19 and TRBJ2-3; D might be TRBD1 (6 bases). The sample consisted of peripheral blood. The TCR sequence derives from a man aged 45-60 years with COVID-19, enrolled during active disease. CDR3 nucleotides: TGTGCCAGTAGTATAGATCTTACAGGGACAGATACGCAGTATTTT. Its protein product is CASSIDLTGTDTQYF.